This T cell receptor (beta chain) was sequenced during a study of blood T cell repertoires in COVID-19. CDR1 SGHTS and CDR2 YDEGEE come from the germline V gene. The CDR3 has 17 residues. V trimming: 0 bases; J trimming: 5 bases; junction bases outside the gene matches: 12. This clone was observed at least ten times. Using immunoSEQ multiplex PCR, the repertoire was profiled, and TCRdb retains in-frame clones only, with some absent. The data hold 310,000 or so clones, with 87% observed a single time. The sequencing sample was made of PBMCs or T cells enriched from blood (not recorded which). The clonotype comes from a woman aged 18-35 years who had recovered from COVID-19. J is TRBJ1-2 and V is TRBV5-8; 8 bases match TRBD1. The DNA for the CDR3 is TGTGCCAGCAGCTTGGTGATATCGGGGACAGGAGGTTATGGCTACACCTTC. Encoded protein: CASSLVISGTGGYGYTF.